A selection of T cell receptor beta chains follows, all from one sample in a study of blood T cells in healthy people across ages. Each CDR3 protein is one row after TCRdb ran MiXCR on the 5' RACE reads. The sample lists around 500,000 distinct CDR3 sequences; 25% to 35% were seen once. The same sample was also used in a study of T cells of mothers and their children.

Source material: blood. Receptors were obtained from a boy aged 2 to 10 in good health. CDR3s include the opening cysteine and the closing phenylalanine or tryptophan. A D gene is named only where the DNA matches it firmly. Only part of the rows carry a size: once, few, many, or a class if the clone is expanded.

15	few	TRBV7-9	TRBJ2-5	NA	CASSLVSGILETQYF	TGTGCCAGCAGCTTAGTATCAGGGATTCTAGAGACCCAGTACTTC
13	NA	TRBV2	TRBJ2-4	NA	CASNRDNKNIQYF	TGTGCCAGCAACCGGGACAACAAAAACATTCAGTACTTC
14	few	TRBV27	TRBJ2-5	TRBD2	CASRPLAGEETQYF	TGTGCCAGCAGGCCACTAGCGGGAGAAGAGACCCAGTACTTC
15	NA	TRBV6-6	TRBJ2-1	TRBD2	CASSYPRTSGPGRFF	TGTGCCAGCAGTTACCCCCGGACTAGCGGCCCGGGGCGGTTCTTC
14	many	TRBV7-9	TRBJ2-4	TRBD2	CASSLGGGVAGRYF	TGTGCCAGCAGCTTAGGAGGGGGAGTAGCGGGACGGTACTTC
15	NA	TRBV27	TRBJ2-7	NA	CASRATSFPSYEQYF	TGTGCCAGCAGAGCGACTAGTTTTCCCTCCTACGAGCAGTACTTC
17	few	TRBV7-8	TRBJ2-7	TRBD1	CASSLVTDRAWSYEQYF	TGTGCCAGCAGCTTAGTAACAGACAGGGCGTGGAGCTACGAGCAGTACTTC
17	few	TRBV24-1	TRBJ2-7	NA	CATSDFTAGGKCYEQYF	TGTGCCACCAGTGATTTTACGGCTGGGGGAAAGTGCTACGAGCAGTACTTC
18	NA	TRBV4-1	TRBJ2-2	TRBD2	CASSQVVSGAINTGGLFF	TGCGCCAGCAGCCAAGTAGTTAGCGGGGCCATTAACACCGGGGGGCTGTTTTTT
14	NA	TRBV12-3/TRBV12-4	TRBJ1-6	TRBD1	CATSRGTGHSPLHF	TGTGCCACCTCACGAGGGACAGGGCATTCACCCCTCCACTTT
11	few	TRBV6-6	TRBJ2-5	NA	CASSGGVTQYF	TGTGCCAGCAGTGGGGGCGTGACCCAGTACTTC
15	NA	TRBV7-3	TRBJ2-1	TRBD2	CASSLNAGEYNEQFF	TGTGCCAGCAGCTTAAATGCGGGAGAATACAATGAGCAGTTCTTC
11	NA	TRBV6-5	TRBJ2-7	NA	CASRTDYEQYF	TGTGCCAGCAGGACGGACTACGAGCAGTACTTC
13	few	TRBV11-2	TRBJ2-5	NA	CASSFMSGETQYF	TGTGCCAGCAGCTTCATGAGCGGGGAGACCCAGTACTTC
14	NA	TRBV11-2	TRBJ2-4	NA	CASSSHGSKNIQYF	TGTGCCAGCAGCTCACACGGATCCAAAAACATTCAGTACTTC
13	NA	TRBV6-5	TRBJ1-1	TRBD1	CASRGQGKAEAFF	TGTGCCAGCAGGGGACAGGGTAAAGCTGAAGCTTTCTTT
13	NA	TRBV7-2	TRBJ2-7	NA	CASSLTRTDEQYF	TGTGCCAGCAGCTTAACCCGGACGGACGAGCAGTACTTC
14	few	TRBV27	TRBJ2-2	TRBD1	CASSFSGGTGELFF	TGTGCCAGCAGTTTTTCAGGGGGCACCGGGGAGCTGTTTTTT
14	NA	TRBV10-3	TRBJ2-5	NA	CAISSGTDEETQYF	TGTGCCATCAGTTCCGGGACGGACGAAGAGACCCAGTACTTC
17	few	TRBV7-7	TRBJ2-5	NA	CASSLESGGSQGKTQYF	TGTGCCAGCAGCTTAGAATCGGGAGGGTCACAGGGGAAGACCCAGTACTTC
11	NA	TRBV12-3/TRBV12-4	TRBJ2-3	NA	CASITSDTQYF	TGTGCCAGCATCACGTCAGATACGCAGTATTTT
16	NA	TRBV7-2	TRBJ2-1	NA	CASRQPERETYNEQFF	TGTGCCAGCAGACAACCGGAGCGAGAGACCTACAATGAGCAGTTCTTC
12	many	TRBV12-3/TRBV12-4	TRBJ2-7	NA	CASSFLGDEQYF	TGTGCCAGCAGTTTTTTGGGGGACGAGCAGTACTTC
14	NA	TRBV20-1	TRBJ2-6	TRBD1	CRPIDRAGANVLTF	TGCAGGCCTATTGACAGGGCGGGGGCCAACGTCCTGACTTTC
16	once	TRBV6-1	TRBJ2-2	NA	CASSSWVGRNTGELFF	TGTGCCAGCAGCTCTTGGGTGGGACGGAACACCGGGGAGCTGTTTTTT
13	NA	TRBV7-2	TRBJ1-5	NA	CASSSRSGDTQHF	TGTGCCAGCAGCTCCCGTTCTGGAGATACGCAGCATTTT
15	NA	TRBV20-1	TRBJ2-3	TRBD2	CSAGSGTNPTDTQYF	TGCAGTGCTGGTTCCGGGACTAACCCCACAGATACGCAGTATTTT
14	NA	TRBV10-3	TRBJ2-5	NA	CAISESNIQETQYF	TGTGCCATCAGTGAGTCAAATATCCAAGAGACCCAGTACTTC
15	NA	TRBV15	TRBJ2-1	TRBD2	CATSGEAGTDNEQFF	TGTGCCACCAGCGGCGAAGCGGGAACGGACAATGAGCAGTTCTTC
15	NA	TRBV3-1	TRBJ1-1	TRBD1	CASSHWDRRNTEAFF	TGTGCCAGCAGCCATTGGGACAGGAGGAACACTGAAGCTTTCTTT
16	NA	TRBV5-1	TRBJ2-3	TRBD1	CASSLALDRVGDTQYF	TGCGCCAGCAGCTTGGCCCTAGACAGGGTTGGAGATACGCAGTATTTT
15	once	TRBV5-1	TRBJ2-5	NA	CASSLATQRQETQYF	TGCGCCAGCAGCTTGGCCACTCAGCGTCAAGAGACCCAGTACTTC
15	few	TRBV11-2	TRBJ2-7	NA	CASSEGLRSSYEQYF	TGTGCCAGCAGCGAGGGCCTCAGGAGCTCCTACGAGCAGTACTTC
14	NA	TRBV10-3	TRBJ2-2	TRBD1	CAITGTGVSGELFF	TGTGCCATCACTGGGACAGGGGTCTCCGGGGAGCTGTTTTTT
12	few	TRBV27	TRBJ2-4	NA	CASTAMGGIQYF	TGTGCCAGCACCGCCATGGGTGGAATTCAGTACTTC
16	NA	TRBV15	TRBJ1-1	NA	CATSRDWGNMNTEAFF	TGTGCCACCAGCAGAGATTGGGGAAACATGAACACTGAAGCTTTCTTT
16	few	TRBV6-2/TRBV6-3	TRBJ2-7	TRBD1	CASSYSFAGQGYEQYF	TGTGCCAGCAGTTACTCCTTTGCCGGACAGGGCTACGAGCAGTACTTC
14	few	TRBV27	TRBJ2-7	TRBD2	CASSSSGSPYEQYF	TGTGCCAGCAGTTCTAGCGGGTCCCCCTACGAGCAGTACTTC
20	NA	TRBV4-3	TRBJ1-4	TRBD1	CASSPWGPGTGQKGSEKLFF	TGCGCCAGCAGCCCCTGGGGCCCCGGGACAGGGCAGAAGGGGAGTGAAAAACTGTTTTTT
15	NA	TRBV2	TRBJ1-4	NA	CASSASGAPNEKLFF	TGTGCCAGCAGTGCCTCGGGGGCACCTAATGAAAAACTGTTTTTT
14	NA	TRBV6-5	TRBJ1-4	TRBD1	CASSRDSPRGKLFF	TGTGCCAGCAGCAGGGACAGCCCCCGGGGAAAACTGTTTTTT
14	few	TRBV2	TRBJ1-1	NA	CASSQDTVKTEAFF	TGTGCCAGCAGTCAGGACACGGTGAAGACTGAAGCTTTCTTT
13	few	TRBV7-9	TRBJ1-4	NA	CASRPGDREKLFF	TGTGCCAGCAGACCAGGGGACCGGGAAAAACTGTTTTTT
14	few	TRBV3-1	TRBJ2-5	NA	CASSQRSDWETQYF	TGTGCCAGCAGCCAAAGGAGCGACTGGGAGACCCAGTACTTC
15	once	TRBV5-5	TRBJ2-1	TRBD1	CASSRSGGTYNEQFF	TGTGCCAGCAGCCGTTCAGGGGGAACCTACAATGAGCAGTTCTTC
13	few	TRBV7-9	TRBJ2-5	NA	CAGSLVTGRAQYF	TGTGCCGGCAGCTTAGTAACGGGAAGGGCCCAGTACTTC
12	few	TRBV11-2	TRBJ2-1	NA	CASSFGSAEQFF	TGTGCCAGCAGCTTCGGGAGCGCTGAGCAGTTCTTC
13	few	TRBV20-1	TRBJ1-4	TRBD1	CSARQGADEKLFF	TGCAGTGCTAGACAGGGGGCGGATGAAAAACTGTTTTTT
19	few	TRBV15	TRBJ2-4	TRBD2	CATSRRSLIPGGRGNIQYF	TGTGCCACCAGCAGGCGTTCGCTCATCCCGGGAGGGCGTGGAAACATTCAGTACTTC
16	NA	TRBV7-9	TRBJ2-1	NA	CASSDRDTVSYNEQFF	TGTGCCAGCAGCGACCGGGACACCGTCTCCTACAATGAGCAGTTCTTC
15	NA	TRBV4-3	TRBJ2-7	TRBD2	CASSPRLAAVYEQYF	TGCGCCAGCAGCCCCAGACTAGCGGCCGTCTACGAGCAGTACTTC
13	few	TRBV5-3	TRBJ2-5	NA	CASGSRSQETQYF	TGTGCCAGCGGCAGCAGGAGTCAAGAGACCCAGTACTTC
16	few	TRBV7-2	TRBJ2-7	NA	CASSFWAGATAYEQYF	TGTGCCAGCAGCTTTTGGGCAGGGGCTACCGCCTACGAGCAGTACTTC
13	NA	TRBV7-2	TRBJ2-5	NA	CASSLGDHETQYF	TGTGCCAGCAGCTTGGGGGACCACGAGACCCAGTACTTC
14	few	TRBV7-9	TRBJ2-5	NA	CASSLVGGVSTQYF	TGTGCCAGCAGCTTAGTCGGGGGAGTGTCGACCCAGTACTTC